The 18 T cell receptor beta chains below were found in one sample sequenced in a study of CD8 T cells in Susac syndrome. The RNA input was roughly 0.45 to 1 ug, and it was reverse transcribed with random hexamers. TCRdb reprocessed the immunoSEQ multiplex PCR reads via MiXCR and lists one record per CDR3 protein. The sample holds a few hundred thousand distinct CDR3 sequences, more than 70% seen once. Source material: CD8+ T cells from PBMCs. The receptor source for this set is a human donor with multiple sclerosis.

V usage is TRBV24-1 and J usage is TRBJ2-7; no reliable D call. Germline CDR1 reads KGHDR; CDR2 reads SFDVKD. CDR3 length: 11 amino acids. Trimming left V 10 bases short and J 7 bases short, with 13 bases between. CDR3 nucleotides: TGTGCCACGCGGACGTGGTGGGAGCAGTACTTC. Translation: CATRTWWEQYF.

This clonotype has only one observation. The chain joins TRBV30 to TRBJ2-1, with D tentatively TRBD1 (6 bases). This CDR3 contains 12 residues. V was trimmed by 3 bases and J by 13 bases, leaving 16 bases between them. The germline V gene has CDR1 GTSNPN and CDR2 SVGIG (reference sequence). The CDR3 reads CAWSEQGVGQFF. The CDR3 coding sequence is TGTGCCTGGAGCGAACAGGGAGTGGGACAGTTCTTC.

The chain recombines TRBV4-1 with TRBJ2-3; the D gene could be TRBD1 or TRBD2 (5 bases each). Germline CDR1 MGHRA, CDR2 YSYEKL. The germline V and J ends were trimmed by 4 bases and 2 bases, with 16 bases remaining between them. The CDR3 has 16 amino acids. In DNA, the CDR3 is TGCGCCAGCAGCCCCCAAAAGGGGAGTTCCACAGATACGCAGTATTTT. It codes for CASSPQKGSSTDTQYF.

The J gene is TRBJ2-2, the V gene TRBV20-1; TRBD2 agrees at 13 bases. CDR1 is DFQATT, CDR2 SNEGSKA, per germline (reference sequence). V shed 2 bases, J shed 1 base, and the junction held 4 bases outside the gene matches. The CDR3 extends over 17 amino acids. The CDR3 spells CSARTGLAGENTGELFF. CDR3 sequence (DNA): TGCAGTGCTAGAACCGGACTAGCGGGGGAGAACACCGGGGAGCTGTTTTTT.

The CDR3 DNA follows: TGTGCCAGCAGTTGGGACAGGGGGTTTGGGGCAGATACGCAGTATTTT. Translated, it gives CASSWDRGFGADTQYF. The chain employs TRBV6-5 and TRBJ2-3; TRBD1 matches 11 bases. V lost 4 bases, J lost 4 bases, and 7 bases stayed unmatched. CDR1 MNHEY and CDR2 SVGAGI come from the germline V gene. The CDR3 contains 16 residues.

The chain links TRBV25-1 to TRBJ1-2, with D possibly matching TRBD1 (6 bases). Trimming shortened V by 3 bases and J by 5 bases, and 22 bases separated the two germline ends. Germline V gives CDR1 MGHDK, CDR2 SYGVNS. The CDR3 extends over 17 amino acids. CDR3 DNA sequence: TGTGCCAGCAGTGACTGGGACACCGACTCAATGGCTTATGGCTACACCTTC. Protein sequence: CASSDWDTDSMAYGYTF.

The chain recombines TRBV5-1 with TRBJ1-2; D ambiguous. The CDR3 runs 14 residues. Germline CDR1 SGHRS, CDR2 YFSETQ. V was clipped by 2 bases and J by 4 bases, with 12 bases between them. The CDR3: CASSLSGSGYGYTF. DNA of the CDR3: TGCGCCAGCAGCTTATCCGGGTCTGGCTATGGCTACACCTTC.

This clonotype was detected only once. V gene TRBV19 combines with J gene TRBJ1-1, with D tentatively TRBD1 (6 bases). The germline V gene encodes CDR1 LNHDA and CDR2 SQIVND (reference sequence). V was trimmed by 6 bases and J by 1 base, leaving 12 bases between them. The CDR3 consists of 14 residues. The CDR3 sequence is CASRVDSWNTEAFF. The CDR3 nucleotides read TGTGCCAGTAGAGTGGACAGTTGGAACACTGAAGCTTTCTTT. Drawing the rest from reference TRBV19 and TRBJ1-1, the complete variable domain is DGGITQSPKYLFRKEGQNVTLSCEQNLNHDAMYWYRQDPGQGLRLIYYSQIVNDFQKGDIAEGYSVSREKKESFPLTVTSAQKNPTAFYLCASRVDSWNTEAFFGQGTRLTVV.

This clonotype has a single count. This chain links TRBV5-6 with TRBJ2-7, with D perhaps matching TRBD1 (5 bases). Germline loops: CDR1 SGHDT, CDR2 YYEEEE. The CDR3 spans 13 residues. The ends were cut back, 3 bases at V and 6 bases at J, with 13 bases in the middle. The CDR3 here is CASSSIRASEQYF. CDR3 coding DNA: TGTGCCAGCAGCTCCATCAGGGCGAGCGAGCAGTACTTC.

This chain joins TRBV6-1 and TRBJ2-7, with 7 bases that match TRBD1. CDR1 is MNHNS, CDR2 SASEGT, per germline. The CDR3 is 14 residues long. Trimming removed 6 bases from V and 3 bases from J; junction bases left unmatched: 8. The DNA of the CDR3 is TGTGCCAGCAGAAAGACAGGGACCTTCTACGAGCAGTACTTC. It yields the protein CASRKTGTFYEQYF.

DNA for the CDR3: TGTGCCAGCAGCCGTCGGGACAGGGCATCTGGAAACACCATATATTTT. Translation gives CASSRRDRASGNTIYF. The chain employs TRBV3-1 and TRBJ1-3; 9 bases agree with TRBD1. The V and J ends lost 4 bases and 1 base, in that order; junction bases with no gene match: 5. The CDR3 spans 16 residues. The germline CDR1 and CDR2 sequences are LGHDT and YNNKEL (reference sequence).

The chain recombines TRBV5-4 with TRBJ1-3, with D uncertain. The V and J ends lost 6 bases and 0 bases respectively, with 19 bases between them. Germline lookup yields CDR1 SGHNT and CDR2 YYREEE (reference sequence). The CDR3 totals 17 residues. CDR3 residues: CASNPPHWFLSGNTIYF. CDR3 DNA sequence: TGTGCCAGCAACCCCCCGCATTGGTTCCTCTCTGGAAACACCATATATTTT.

This rearrangement joins TRBV19 to TRBJ2-7; D is unresolved. The V gene lost 2 bases and the J gene lost 1 base, with 6 bases spanning the gap. Germline V gene sequence: CDR1 LNHDA, CDR2 SQIVND (reference sequence). This CDR3 spans 13 amino acids. The DNA of the CDR3 is TGTGCCAGTAGTATATCCTCGTCCTACGAGCAGTACTTC. Amino acid sequence: CASSISSSYEQYF. The full variable domain, rest sourced from reference TRBV19 and TRBJ2-7, is DGGITQSPKYLFRKEGQNVTLSCEQNLNHDAMYWYRQDPGQGLRLIYYSQIVNDFQKGDIAEGYSVSREKKESFPLTVTSAQKNPTAFYLCASSISSSYEQYFGPGTRLTVT.

This chain connects TRBV5-1 to TRBJ2-7, with 11 bases lining up with TRBD2. The V gene end was trimmed by 4 bases and the J gene end by 6 bases; junction bases not matched to a gene: 9. The CDR3 loop spans 15 amino acids. In germline, CDR1 is SGHRS, CDR2 YFSETQ. The CDR3 region has the DNA TGCGCCAGCAGCCCCCAGGAAGGACTAGCGGGCGAGCAGTACTTC. Its translation is CASSPQEGLAGEQYF.

The chain recombines TRBV12-5 with TRBJ2-3; the D is unclear. This CDR3 comprises 19 residues. V was clipped by 0 bases and J by 0 bases, with 19 bases between them. Germline V lookup: CDR1 LGHNT, CDR2 FRNRAP. In nucleotides, the CDR3 is TGTGCTAGTGGTTTGGTACCAACTTTGACACGGAAGAGCACAGATACGCAGTATTTT. It translates to CASGLVPTLTRKSTDTQYF.

V usage is TRBV6-4 and J usage is TRBJ1-2; D is unclear. This CDR3 is built from 14 residues. V was pared by 0 bases and J by 8 bases, with 13 bases between. Germline V gene data show CDR1 as MRHNA and CDR2 as SNTAGT. In nucleotides, the CDR3 is TGTGCCAGCAGTGACTCGGGTACATCGGCAGGCTACACCTTC. This codes for CASSDSGTSAGYTF.

This chain links TRBV5-1 with TRBJ2-1; D might be TRBD1 (5 bases). The V end was cut by 4 bases, the J end by 7 bases, with 15 bases between. This CDR3 has 14 residues. Per the germline V gene, CDR1 is SGHRS and CDR2 is YFSETQ. In DNA form, the CDR3 reads TGCGCCAGCAGCACCACCCCCAGGGAAAATGAGCAGTTCTTC. Protein product: CASSTTPRENEQFF.

V is TRBV7-9 and J is TRBJ2-3; D call uncertain. Trimming took off 2 bases at V and 0 bases at J, with 9 bases between the two ends. CDR3 size: 15 residues. Germline V gene lookup returns CDR1 SEHNR and CDR2 FQNEAQ (reference sequence). DNA for the CDR3: TGTGCCAGCAGCTTAACCGCTACCAGCACAGATACGCAGTATTTT. Its protein product is CASSLTATSTDTQYF. Together with reference TRBV7-9 and TRBJ2-3, the CDR3 gives the full variable domain: DTGVSQNPRHKITKRGQNVTFRCDPISEHNRLYWYRQTLGQGPEFLTYFQNEAQLEKSRLLSDRFSAERPKGSFSTLEIQRTEQGDSAMYLCASSLTATSTDTQYFGPGTRLTVL.